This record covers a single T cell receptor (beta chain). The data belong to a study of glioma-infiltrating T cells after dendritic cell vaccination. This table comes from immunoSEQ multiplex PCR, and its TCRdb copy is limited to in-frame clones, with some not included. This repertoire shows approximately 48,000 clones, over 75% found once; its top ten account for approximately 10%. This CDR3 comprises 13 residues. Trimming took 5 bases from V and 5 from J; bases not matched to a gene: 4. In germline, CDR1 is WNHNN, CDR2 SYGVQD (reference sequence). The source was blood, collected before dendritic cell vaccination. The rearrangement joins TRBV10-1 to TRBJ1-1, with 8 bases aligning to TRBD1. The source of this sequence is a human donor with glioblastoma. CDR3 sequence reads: CASSSQGATEAFF. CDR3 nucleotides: TGCGCCAGCAGTTCCCAGGGGGCGACTGAAGCTTTCTTT.